This TCR beta chain was recorded in a study of a mutant IDH1 vaccine in newly diagnosed glioma. Study-wide background: Each patient was administered eight vaccinations, scheduled in weeks 1, 3, 5, 7, 11, 15, 19 and 23.

The data were produced by immunoSEQ multiplex PCR, yet TCRdb's version contains in-frame clones alone and is incomplete. The repertoire holds approximately 24,000 clones, with around 77% as singletons. This CDR3 contains 13 residues. V lost 5 bases, J lost 4 bases, and 11 bases lay in between. Germline loops: CDR1 LNHDA, CDR2 SQIVND (reference sequence). Comment on this clone: Its antigen remains unknown.

Time point noted: week 11, during vaccination. Every vaccination contained 300 ug of the mutant IDH1 20-mer peptide and was paired with topical imiquimod. This TCR was sampled from a young woman with glioma. The sequencing used PBMCs, collected from a glioma patient whose treatment included an IDH1 peptide vaccine. The V and J genes are TRBV19 and TRBJ1-1; no firm D call. The CDR3 here is CASSYSVSTEAFF. CDR3 sequence (DNA): TGTGCCAGTAGTTACTCCGTGAGCACTGAAGCTTTCTTT.